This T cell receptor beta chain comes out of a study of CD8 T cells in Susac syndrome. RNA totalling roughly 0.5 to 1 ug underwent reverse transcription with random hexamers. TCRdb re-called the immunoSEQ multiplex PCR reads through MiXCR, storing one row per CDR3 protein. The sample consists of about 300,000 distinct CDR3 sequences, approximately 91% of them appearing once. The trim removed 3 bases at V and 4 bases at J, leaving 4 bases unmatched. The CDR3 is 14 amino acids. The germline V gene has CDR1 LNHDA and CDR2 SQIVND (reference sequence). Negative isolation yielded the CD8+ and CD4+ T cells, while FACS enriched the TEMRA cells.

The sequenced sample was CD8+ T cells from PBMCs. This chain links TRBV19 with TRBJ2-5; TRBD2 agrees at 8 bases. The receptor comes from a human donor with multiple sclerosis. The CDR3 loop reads CASSMLLAGETQYF. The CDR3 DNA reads TGTGCCAGTAGTATGCTCCTAGCGGGAGAGACCCAGTACTTC.